One T cell receptor (beta chain) is described in this entry. This CDR3 has 15 residues. Germline CDR1 is SGHNT and CDR2 is YYREEE (reference sequence). With V trimmed by 3 bases and J by 1 base, 3 bases remained unmatched. The data were taken from a study of blood T cell repertoires in COVID-19. The table came from immunoSEQ multiplex PCR; TCRdb's copy has only in-frame clones and leaves some out. The table has 350,000 to 450,000 clones, approximately 91% seen once. The sequence was collected from a middle-aged woman who had been exposed to COVID-19. The sequenced material came from PBMCs or T cells enriched from blood (not recorded which). The V gene is TRBV5-4, the J gene TRBJ2-2, with 7 bases fitting TRBD2. CDR3 nucleotides: TGTGCCAGCAGCTGGGGGGGACGGAACACCGGGGAGCTGTTTTTT. The encoded protein is CASSWGGRNTGELFF.